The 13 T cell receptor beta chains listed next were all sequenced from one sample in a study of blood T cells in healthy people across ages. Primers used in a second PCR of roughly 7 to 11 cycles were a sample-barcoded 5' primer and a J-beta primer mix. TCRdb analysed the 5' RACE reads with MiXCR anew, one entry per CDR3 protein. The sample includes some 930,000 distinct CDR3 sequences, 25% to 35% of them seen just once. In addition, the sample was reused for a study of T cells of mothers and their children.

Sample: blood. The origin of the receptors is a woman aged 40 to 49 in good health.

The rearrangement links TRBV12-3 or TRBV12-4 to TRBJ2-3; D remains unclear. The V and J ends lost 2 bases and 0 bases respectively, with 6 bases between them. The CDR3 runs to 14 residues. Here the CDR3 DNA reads TGTGCCAGCAGTTTAAGGTTCAGCACAGATACGCAGTATTTT. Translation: CASSLRFSTDTQYF.

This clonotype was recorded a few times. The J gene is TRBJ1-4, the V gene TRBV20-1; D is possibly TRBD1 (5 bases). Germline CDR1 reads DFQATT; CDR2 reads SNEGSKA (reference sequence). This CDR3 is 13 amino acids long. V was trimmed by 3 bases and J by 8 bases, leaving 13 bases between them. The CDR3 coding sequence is TGCAGTGCTAGGAGAAGGGGCAGGGAAAAACTGTTTTTT. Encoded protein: CSARRRGREKLFF.

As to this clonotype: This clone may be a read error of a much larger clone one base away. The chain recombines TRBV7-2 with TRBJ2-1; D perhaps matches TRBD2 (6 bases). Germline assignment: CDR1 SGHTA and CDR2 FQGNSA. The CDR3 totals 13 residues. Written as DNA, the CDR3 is TGTGCCAACAGCTTATCTGGGGGGTTGAAGCAGTTCTTC. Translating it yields CANSLSGGLKQFF.

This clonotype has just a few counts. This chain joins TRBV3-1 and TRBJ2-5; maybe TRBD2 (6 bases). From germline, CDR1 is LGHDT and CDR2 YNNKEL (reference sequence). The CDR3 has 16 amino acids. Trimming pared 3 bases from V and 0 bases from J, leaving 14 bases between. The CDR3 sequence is CASSHKGGTNQETQYF. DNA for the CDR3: TGTGCCAGCAGCCATAAAGGCGGGACCAACCAAGAGACCCAGTACTTC.

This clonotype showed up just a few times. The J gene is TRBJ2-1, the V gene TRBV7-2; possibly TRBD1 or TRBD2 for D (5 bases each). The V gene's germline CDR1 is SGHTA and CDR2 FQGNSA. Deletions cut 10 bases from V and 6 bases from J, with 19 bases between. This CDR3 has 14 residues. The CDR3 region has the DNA TGTGCCACCTCGTATGGGGCGGGTCGCAATGAGCAGTTCTTC. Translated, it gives CATSYGAGRNEQFF.

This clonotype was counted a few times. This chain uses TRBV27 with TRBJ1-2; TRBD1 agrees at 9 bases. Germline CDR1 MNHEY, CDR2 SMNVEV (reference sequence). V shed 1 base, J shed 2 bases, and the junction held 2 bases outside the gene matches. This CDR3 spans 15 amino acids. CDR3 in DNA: TGTGCCAGCAGTTTATACGGGACAGGGAACTATGGCTACACCTTC. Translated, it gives CASSLYGTGNYGYTF.

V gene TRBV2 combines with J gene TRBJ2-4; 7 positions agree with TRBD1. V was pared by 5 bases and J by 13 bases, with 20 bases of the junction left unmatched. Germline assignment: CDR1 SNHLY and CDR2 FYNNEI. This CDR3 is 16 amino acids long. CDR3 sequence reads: CASSPWTGSSYNEQYF. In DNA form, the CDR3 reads TGTGCCAGCAGTCCTTGGACAGGTAGCTCCTACAATGAGCAGTACTTC.

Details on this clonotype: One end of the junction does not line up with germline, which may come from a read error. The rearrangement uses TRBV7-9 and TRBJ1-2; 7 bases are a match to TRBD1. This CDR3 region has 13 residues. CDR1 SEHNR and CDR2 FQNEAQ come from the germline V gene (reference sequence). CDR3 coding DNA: TGTGCCAGCAGCTCCGGGACAGCTTATGGCCACACCTTC. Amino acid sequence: CASSSGTAYGHTF. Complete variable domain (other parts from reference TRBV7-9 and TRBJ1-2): DTGVSQNPRHKITKRGQNVTFRCDPISEHNRLYWYRQTLGQGPEFLTYFQNEAQLEKSRLLSDRFSAERPKGSFSTLEIQRTEQGDSAMYLCASSSGTAYGHTFGSGTRLTVV.

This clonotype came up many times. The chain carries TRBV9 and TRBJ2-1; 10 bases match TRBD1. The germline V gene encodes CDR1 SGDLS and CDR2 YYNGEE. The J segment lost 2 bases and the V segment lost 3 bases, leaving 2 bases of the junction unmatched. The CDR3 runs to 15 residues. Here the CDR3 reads CASSGGTGAYNEQFF. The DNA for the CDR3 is TGTGCCAGCAGCGGAGGGACAGGGGCCTACAATGAGCAGTTCTTC.

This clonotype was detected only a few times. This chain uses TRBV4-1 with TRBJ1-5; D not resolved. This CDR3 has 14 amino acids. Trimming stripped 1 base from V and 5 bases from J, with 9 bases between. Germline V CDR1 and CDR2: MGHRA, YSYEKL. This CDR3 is CASSQGGFYQPQHF. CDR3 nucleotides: TGCGCCAGCAGCCAAGGAGGATTTTATCAGCCCCAGCATTTT.

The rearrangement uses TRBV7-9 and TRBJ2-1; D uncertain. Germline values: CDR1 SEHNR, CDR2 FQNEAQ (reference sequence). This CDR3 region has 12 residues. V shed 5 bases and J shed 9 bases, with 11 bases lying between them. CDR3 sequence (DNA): TGTGCCAGCAGCCCCCTCGACCCTGAGCAGTTCTTC. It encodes CASSPLDPEQFF.

For the CDR3, the DNA is TGTGCCAGCAGCACCGGTCCCCAGACAGGGAAGAGGCCTGGGGCCAACGTCCTGACTTTC. Its protein product is CASSTGPQTGKRPGANVLTF. The J gene is TRBJ2-6, the V gene TRBV7-9; 7 positions match TRBD1. Trimming cost V 5 bases and J 2 bases; bases outside gene matches: 18. The germline V gene encodes CDR1 SEHNR and CDR2 FQNEAQ (reference sequence). The CDR3 runs to 20 residues.

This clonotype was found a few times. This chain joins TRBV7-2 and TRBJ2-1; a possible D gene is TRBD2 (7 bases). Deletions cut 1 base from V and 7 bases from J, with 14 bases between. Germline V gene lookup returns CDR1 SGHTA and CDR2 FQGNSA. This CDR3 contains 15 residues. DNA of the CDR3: TGTGCCAGCAGCTTAGGTCTAGGGGGGGTAAATGAGCAGTTCTTC. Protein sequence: CASSLGLGGVNEQFF.